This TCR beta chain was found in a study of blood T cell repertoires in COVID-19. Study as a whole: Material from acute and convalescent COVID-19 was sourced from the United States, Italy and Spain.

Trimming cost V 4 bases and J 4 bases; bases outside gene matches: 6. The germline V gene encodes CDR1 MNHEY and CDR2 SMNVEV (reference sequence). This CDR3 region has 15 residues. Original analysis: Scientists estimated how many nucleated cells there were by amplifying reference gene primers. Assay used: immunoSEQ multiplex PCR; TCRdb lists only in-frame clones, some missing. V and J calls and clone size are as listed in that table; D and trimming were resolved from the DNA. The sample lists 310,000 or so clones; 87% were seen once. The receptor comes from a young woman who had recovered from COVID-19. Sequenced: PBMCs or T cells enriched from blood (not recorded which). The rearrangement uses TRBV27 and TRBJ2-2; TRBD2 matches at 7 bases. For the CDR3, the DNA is TGTGCCAGCAGTTCTGGACTAGTCCCCACCGGGGAGCTGTTTTTT. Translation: CASSSGLVPTGELFF.